The 10 T cell receptor beta chains below were found in one sample sequenced in a study of pediatric ulcerative colitis. TCRdb's copy holds only in-frame clones and misses some; the assay was immunoSEQ multiplex PCR. The table includes some 9,100 clones, around nine tenths detected once. Sequencing used blood. These receptors all stem from a girl aged 10 to 17 with moderate ulcerative colitis.

The rearrangement links TRBV5-4 to TRBJ1-5; tentatively, D is TRBD1 (5 bases). The CDR3 is 14 residues long. V was trimmed by 4 bases and J by 2 bases, leaving 10 bases between them. Germline assignment: CDR1 SGHNT and CDR2 YYREEE (reference sequence). The DNA of the CDR3 is TGTGCCAGCAGCCAGGGAGGGGGCAATCAGCCCCAGCATTTT. This sequence encodes CASSQGGGNQPQHF.

The chain links TRBV28 to TRBJ1-5; TRBD1 agrees at 7 bases. The CDR3 runs to 14 residues. Unmatched junction bases numbered 9, after V lost 7 bases and J lost 6 bases. CDR1 and CDR2 (germline): MDHEN, SYDVKM. The CDR3 nucleotides are TGTGCCAGCACCCTGGGAGGGGGCCGTCAGCCCCAGCATTTT. Translated, it gives CASTLGGGRQPQHF.

This rearrangement joins TRBV27 to TRBJ2-5, with TRBD1 matching 9 bases. Germline CDR1 MNHEY, CDR2 SMNVEV (reference sequence). The V and J ends lost 5 bases and 4 bases, in that order; junction bases with no gene match: 8. The CDR3 is 15 amino acids. The CDR3 sequence: CASSPLQGAGETQYF. For the CDR3, the DNA is TGTGCCAGCAGTCCTTTACAGGGGGCAGGAGAGACCCAGTACTTC.

This CDR3 reads CASSFGGSPTNEKLFF. The CDR3 DNA reads as TGTGCCAGCTCCTTTGGAGGTTCCCCAACTAATGAAAAACTGTTTTTT. V is TRBV18 and J is TRBJ1-4; D remains ambiguous. From germline, CDR1 is KGHSH and CDR2 LQKENI. The CDR3 has 16 residues. Trimming left V 6 bases short and J 0 bases short, with 14 bases between.

The rearrangement links TRBV28 to TRBJ2-1; TRBD2 is a possible D gene (6 bases). The V end lost 3 bases, the J end lost 0 bases, and 9 bases lay between the germline ends. This CDR3 is built from 15 residues. Germline V gene lookup returns CDR1 MDHEN and CDR2 SYDVKM. The CDR3 region is CASSFRGGSYNEQFF. DNA of the CDR3: TGTGCCAGCAGTTTTAGGGGAGGCTCCTACAATGAGCAGTTCTTC.

This chain joins TRBV30 and TRBJ2-5, with TRBD2 matching over 7 bases. Looked up from germline, CDR1 is GTSNPN and CDR2 is SVGIG (reference sequence). V trimming: 1 base; J trimming: 14 bases; junction bases outside the gene matches: 10. The CDR3 sequence is 12 residues long. The CDR3 loop is CAWSGWEAGKYF. The CDR3 DNA sequence: TGTGCCTGGAGTGGGTGGGAAGCGGGGAAATACTTC.

This chain links TRBV9 with TRBJ2-1, with unresolved D. The germline V gene encodes CDR1 SGDLS and CDR2 YYNGEE. Trimming cost V 0 bases and J 2 bases, with 9 bases left between them. CDR3 size: 15 residues. Here the CDR3 DNA reads TGTGCCAGCAGCGTAGGAACCCAGACCTACAATGAGCAGTTCTTC. Its protein product is CASSVGTQTYNEQFF.

The J gene is TRBJ2-1, the V gene TRBV20-1, with a weak D call TRBD2 (5 bases). This CDR3 region has 11 residues. V was shortened by 7 bases and J by 10 bases, with 14 bases between the two germline ends. Germline lookup yields CDR1 DFQATT and CDR2 SNEGSKA (reference sequence). The CDR3: CSGAAVGEQFF. Written as DNA, the CDR3 is TGCAGTGGAGCGGCGGTCGGGGAGCAGTTCTTC.

The rearrangement uses TRBV10-3 and TRBJ2-1, with 10 bases identical to TRBD2. The CDR3 length is 14 residues. J was trimmed by 9 bases and V by 6 bases; bases with no gene match: 8. Germline CDR1 ENHRY, CDR2 SYGVKD. DNA for the CDR3: TGTGCCATCAGAGGACTAGCGGTCGAAGGTGAGCAGTTCTTC. Amino acids: CAIRGLAVEGEQFF.

CDR3 in amino acids: CASSLSGFQNEQFF. As DNA, the CDR3 is TGTGCCAGCAGCTTGAGCGGGTTCCAAAATGAGCAGTTCTTC. This sequence joins TRBV5-6 and TRBJ2-1, with D maybe TRBD2 (6 bases). Germline CDR1 and CDR2: SGHDT and YYEEEE. The CDR3 covers 14 residues. V lost 1 base and J 7 bases, leaving 12 bases between the germline ends.